The rows below give T cell receptor beta chains drawn from one sample of a study of cytomegalovirus exposure and HLA in healthy donors. Measured with immunoSEQ multiplex PCR; TCRdb has only the in-frame clones, and not every one. The sample carries under 150,000 clones, more than 60% recorded once. The sequenced material came from PBMCs. These receptors all come from a woman aged 40 to 50 in good health and CMV-seronegative. Both conserved end residues are part of each CDR3. The D gene is left open where the match is weak. Expanded clones get a size class; other rows say once, few or many, or leave the size out.

V gene	D gene	J gene	clone size	CDR3 DNA	CDR3 protein
TRBV30	TRBD2	TRBJ2-4	.	TGTGCCTGGAGTGGGACTAGCGGGGGTGGGAACAGTCAGTACTTC	CAWSGTSGGGNSQYF
TRBV4-2	.	TRBJ2-1	.	TGTGCCAGCAGCCAAGAGGAGGGAAATGAGCAGTTCTTC	CASSQEEGNEQFF
TRBV10-3	.	TRBJ2-5	.	TGTGCCATCAGTGATTCTAGCGATAAATATGTAGAGACCCAGTACTTC	CAISDSSDKYVETQYF
TRBV28	.	TRBJ1-5	.	TGTGCCAGCAGTTTGGGCCCCCACGATACCCAGCATTTT	CASSLGPHDTQHF
TRBV5-1	.	TRBJ1-4	.	TGCGCCAGCAGCTTGCCCCTACGAGGCACTAATGAAAAACTGTTTTTT	CASSLPLRGTNEKLFF
TRBV7-6	.	TRBJ2-1	.	TGTGCCAGCAGCTTTAGGCCTAGCACCAATGAGCAGTTCTTC	CASSFRPSTNEQFF
TRBV28	TRBD1	TRBJ1-4	.	TGTGCCAGCAGTTCCCGGGACAGAGATGCAACTAATGAAAAACTGTTTTTT	CASSSRDRDATNEKLFF
TRBV6-5	TRBD1	TRBJ1-2	.	TGTGCCAGCAGCTCCCCGTCGGGACAGTACTATGGCTACACCTTC	CASSSPSGQYYGYTF
TRBV28	.	TRBJ2-5	once	TGTGCCAGCATCAAGGGCCAGGGCGGAGGGCAGTACTTC	CASIKGQGGGQYF
TRBV30	TRBD2	TRBJ2-1	.	TGTGCCTGGAGTACTAGCGACTATGAGCAGTTCTTC	CAWSTSDYEQFF
TRBV29-1	.	TRBJ2-1	.	TGCAGCGTTGAAGGCTCGGTGCGGATCAATGAGCAGTTCTTC	CSVEGSVRINEQFF
TRBV7-9	.	TRBJ2-7	many	TGTGCCAGCAGCTCCAATCGGTTGGAGCAGTACTTC	CASSSNRLEQYF
TRBV7-9	.	TRBJ2-7	.	TGTGCCAGTAGGCAAGCGGGTTTCTACGAGCAGTACTTC	CASRQAGFYEQYF
TRBV28	.	TRBJ1-2	.	TGTGCCAGCAGTTTTACGGGACTAAGCTGGTCAGCTAACTATGGCTACACCTTC	CASSFTGLSWSANYGYTF
TRBV19	.	TRBJ1-1	.	TGTGCCAGTACCCTCGCACAGCTGAACACTGAAGCTTTCTTT	CASTLAQLNTEAFF
TRBV7-9	TRBD1	TRBJ2-5	.	TGTGCCAGCAGCCCATTCGACAGGGGGCAAGGAGAGACCCAGTACTTC	CASSPFDRGQGETQYF
TRBV18	.	TRBJ2-2	.	TGTGCCAGCTCATCTAGCGAAACCGGGGAGCTGTTTTTT	CASSSSETGELFF
TRBV7-2	.	TRBJ2-5	.	TGTGCCAGCAGCACCCTCTCGGGGGACAGCAGGGAGACCCAGTACTTC	CASSTLSGDSRETQYF
TRBV6-5	TRBD2	TRBJ2-2	.	TGTGCCAGCAGTTACGTTGGACTAGTAGGCGGGGAGCTGTTTTTT	CASSYVGLVGGELFF
TRBV27	.	TRBJ2-7	.	TGTGCCAGCAGTCACCAGGGATCCCTTAACTCCTACGAGCAGTACTTC	CASSHQGSLNSYEQYF
TRBV4-2	.	TRBJ2-2	.	TGTGCCAGCAGCCAAGATCTACAGATAACCGGGGAGCTGTTTTTT	CASSQDLQITGELFF
TRBV7-6	.	TRBJ2-1	.	TGTGCCAGCAGCCCTTCAGGGGGGAATGAGCAGTTCTTC	CASSPSGGNEQFF
TRBV18	.	TRBJ1-1	.	TGTGCCAGCTCCCCCTTAGAGCACACTGAAGCTTTCTTT	CASSPLEHTEAFF
TRBV2	.	TRBJ1-2	.	TGTGCCAGCAGAGGGGATTATGGCTACACCTTC	CASRGDYGYTF
TRBV7-9	TRBD1	TRBJ1-1	.	TGTTCCAGCAGCTCAGGGACAGTCGCTTTT	CSSSSGTVAF
TRBV5-1	TRBD2	TRBJ2-7	.	TGCGCCAGCAGCTTTAGGCTAGCGGGAACCGACTACGAGCAGTACTTC	CASSFRLAGTDYEQYF
TRBV27	.	TRBJ2-2	.	TGTGCCGTCAAAATGGAGCTGAACACCGGGGAGCTGTTTTTT	CAVKMELNTGELFF
TRBV4-2	.	TRBJ2-5	.	TGTGCCAGCAGCCAAGGTTTCTCGGGGGAGGTTCAAGAGACCCAGTACTTC	CASSQGFSGEVQETQYF
TRBV6-6	TRBD1	TRBJ1-5	once	TGTGCCAGCAGTTACGCCACAGGGGGCGGACAGCCCCAGCATTTT	CASSYATGGGQPQHF
TRBV28	.	TRBJ1-2	.	TGTGCCAGCGAGTCCACCCACGGAGGGGCAAGACATGGCTACACCTTC	CASESTHGGARHGYTF
TRBV19	TRBD1	TRBJ1-2	.	TGTGCCAGTAGTCCAGAGGGGACAGGGGGAAATCGTGGCTACACCTTC	CASSPEGTGGNRGYTF
TRBV2	TRBD2	TRBJ2-7	.	TGTGCCAGCACTGGACTAGCGGGGCTCCCCTACGAGCAGTACTTC	CASTGLAGLPYEQYF
TRBV7-3	TRBD1	TRBJ2-2	.	TGTGCCAGCAGCTCCCGGACAGGGCCCGGGGAGCTGTTTTTT	CASSSRTGPGELFF
TRBV11-3	TRBD1	TRBJ2-6	.	TGTGCCAGCAGCTTAGGCGGGACAGGGGGCTCCTCTGGGGCCAACGTCCTGACTTTC	CASSLGGTGGSSGANVLTF
TRBV6-6	.	TRBJ2-6	.	TGTGCCAGCAGGACAGCCTCTGGGGCCAACGGCCTGACTTTC	CASRTASGANGLTF
TRBV14	.	TRBJ2-1	.	TGTGCCAGCAGCCAAACTACCAATGAGCAGTTCTTC	CASSQTTNEQFF
TRBV27	.	TRBJ2-1	.	TGTGCCAGCAGTTTTCCCGGGGACAATGAGCAGTTCTTC	CASSFPGDNEQFF
TRBV5-3	.	TRBJ1-2	.	TGTGCCAGAAGAGGGGATTGGGGCTACACCTTC	CARRGDWGYTF
TRBV2	.	TRBJ1-5	.	TGTGCCAGCTCGGTCGGGGGGGGAGGTCAGCCCCAGCATTTT	CASSVGGGGQPQHF
TRBV28	TRBD1	TRBJ2-4	few	TGTGCCAGCAGTTTCCCATCAGGGGGTTTTGGCAAAAACATTCAGTACTTC	CASSFPSGGFGKNIQYF
TRBV20-1	.	TRBJ2-5	.	TGCAGTGCTAGGCCCGAGGAGACCCAGTACTTC	CSARPEETQYF
TRBV9	TRBD1	TRBJ1-2	few	TGTGCCAGCAGCGAGGCCCAGGGGGCACGGGGCTACACCTTC	CASSEAQGARGYTF
TRBV6-4	.	TRBJ1-5	once	TGTGCCAGCAGTGACTCGGCGGGTAGCAATCAGCCCCAGCATTTT	CASSDSAGSNQPQHF
TRBV7-6	TRBD2	TRBJ2-1	.	TGTGCCAGCAGCTTAGGTAGCGGGGGGGCGGGTGAGCAGTTCTTC	CASSLGSGGAGEQFF
TRBV27	.	TRBJ2-7	.	TGTGCCAGCAGTCCCCCAGGGTCCCTAGGCTACGAGCAGTACTTC	CASSPPGSLGYEQYF
TRBV6-7	.	TRBJ1-4	few	TGTGCCAGCAGTTACCTTCGGACAGACACCCATGCCCCAACTAATGAAAAACTGTTTTTT	CASSYLRTDTHAPTNEKLFF
TRBV30	.	TRBJ2-7	few	TGTGCCTGGAGTGTAGGGAGCGAGCAGTACTTC	CAWSVGSEQYF
TRBV9	TRBD1	TRBJ2-5	few	TGTGCCAGCAGCGTACGGGGACAGATCCACCAAGAGACCCAGTACTTC	CASSVRGQIHQETQYF
TRBV29-1	.	TRBJ1-2	.	TGCAGCGCTACTGAGGAGGGCTATGGCTACACCTTC	CSATEEGYGYTF
TRBV7-3	.	TRBJ2-1	.	TGTGCCAGCAGGCAAACTCACGTGGATGAGCAGTTCTTC	CASRQTHVDEQFF
TRBV6-1	.	TRBJ1-1	.	TGTGCCAGCAGCCTCGAGGGGGGGGCACAGATTGAAGCTTTCTTT	CASSLEGGAQIEAFF
TRBV12-5	TRBD1	TRBJ2-1	.	TGTGCTAGTGGTTTGTTTACGGGACAGGAGAGCTCCTACAATGAGCAGTTCTTC	CASGLFTGQESSYNEQFF
TRBV27	.	TRBJ1-6	.	TGTGCCAGCAGACTAGACCCGAAGTTTTCACCCCTCCACTTT	CASRLDPKFSPLHF
TRBV5-1	.	TRBJ2-2	.	TGCGCCAGCAGCTTATTGAGGATCGGGGAGCTGTTTTTT	CASSLLRIGELFF
TRBV28	.	TRBJ2-5	.	TGTGCCAGCTTACCTGAGGGGGGGAGTAGAGAGACCCAGTACTTC	CASLPEGGSRETQYF
TRBV5-1	TRBD1	TRBJ1-1	.	TGCGCCAGCAGCCATGGGACAGGGGGCACTGAAGCTTTCTTT	CASSHGTGGTEAFF
TRBV6-1	.	TRBJ2-7	few	TGTGCCAGCAGTGAGTTTCGGGGGAGTGAAGACGAGCAGTACTTC	CASSEFRGSEDEQYF
TRBV7-9	.	TRBJ2-2	once	TGTGCCAGCGAGTGGGGGGAGAACACCGGGGAGCTGTTTTTT	CASEWGENTGELFF
TRBV28	.	TRBJ1-1	.	TGTGCCAGCAGTTACGGGGAGGACACTGAAGCTTTCTTT	CASSYGEDTEAFF
TRBV7-9	.	TRBJ2-7	.	TGTGCCAGCAGCCTGGGGCCCCGCCTATACTTC	CASSLGPRLYF